The next 20 T cell receptor beta chains were all read from a single sample in a study of blood T cell repertoires in COVID-19. Clones were read by immunoSEQ multiplex PCR, and TCRdb kept only the in-frame ones, dropping some. The data contain roughly 80,000 clones, about 81% of them singletons. Sequenced input: peripheral blood. These receptors came from a human donor in a cohort sampled during active COVID-19.

The chain recombines TRBV7-3 with TRBJ2-5; D not resolved. With 3 bases removed from V and 3 bases from J, the gap between germline ends came to 8 bases. Per germline, CDR1 SGHTA and CDR2 FQGTGA. CDR3 length: 13 residues. CDR3 residues: CASSFRLEETQYF. CDR3 sequence (DNA): TGTGCCAGCAGCTTCCGGCTAGAAGAGACCCAGTACTTC.

The V gene is TRBV27, the J gene TRBJ1-6; possible D gene TRBD1, 5 bases. The V gene's germline CDR1 is MNHEY and CDR2 SMNVEV (reference sequence). V dropped 6 bases and J dropped 6 bases, with 12 bases sitting between them. This CDR3 region has 14 residues. The CDR3 sequence: CASSRRDSNSPLHF. The CDR3 region has the DNA TGTGCCAGCAGCAGACGCGACAGTAATTCACCCCTCCACTTT.

The gene calls are TRBV20-1 and TRBJ2-3; no reliable D call. Germline V gene data show CDR1 as DFQATT and CDR2 as SNEGSKA (reference sequence). The CDR3 consists of 16 residues. V lost 3 bases, J lost 6 bases, and 22 bases lay in between. CDR3 residues: CSASPFGRSVDDTQYF. CDR3 DNA: TGCAGTGCTAGTCCCTTCGGTCGAAGCGTAGATGATACGCAGTATTTT.

This clone was counted only a few times. Other DNA sequences in this sample translate to the same CDR3. V gene TRBV5-6 combines with J gene TRBJ1-1, with 8 bases aligning to TRBD1. CDR1 SGHDT and CDR2 YYEEEE come from the germline V gene. The trim removed 3 bases at V and 4 bases at J, leaving 2 bases unmatched. The CDR3 has 13 residues. The CDR3 DNA follows: TGTGCCAGCAGCTCACAGGGGGGCACTGAAGCTTTCTTT. It yields the protein CASSSQGGTEAFF.

The gene calls are TRBV7-9 and TRBJ2-3; 7 bases fit TRBD1. The germline V gene has CDR1 SEHNR and CDR2 FQNEAQ (reference sequence). The CDR3 is made up of 14 amino acids. Trimming at V came to 1 base and at J to 5 bases, leaving 3 bases not matched to a gene. The CDR3 sequence: CASSLGQGVDTQYF. In DNA, the CDR3 is TGTGCCAGCAGCTTAGGCCAGGGGGTAGATACGCAGTATTTT. The entire variable domain, with the rest obtained from reference TRBV7-9 and TRBJ2-3, is as follows: DTGVSQNPRHKITKRGQNVTFRCDPISEHNRLYWYRQTLGQGPEFLTYFQNEAQLEKSRLLSDRFSAERPKGSFSTLEIQRTEQGDSAMYLCASSLGQGVDTQYFGPGTRLTVL.

The chain couples TRBV7-9 to TRBJ2-7, with TRBD1 matching over 9 bases. V lost 5 bases and J lost 4; bases outside the gene matches: 9. The germline V gene encodes CDR1 SEHNR and CDR2 FQNEAQ (reference sequence). The CDR3 loop spans 15 amino acids. DNA of the CDR3: TGTGCCAGCAGCCCCTTGGACAGGGGACTGTACGAGCAGTACTTC. The encoded protein is CASSPLDRGLYEQYF. The full variable domain, in which reference TRBV7-9 and TRBJ2-7 provide the parts outside the CDR3, is DTGVSQNPRHKITKRGQNVTFRCDPISEHNRLYWYRQTLGQGPEFLTYFQNEAQLEKSRLLSDRFSAERPKGSFSTLEIQRTEQGDSAMYLCASSPLDRGLYEQYFGPGTRLTVT.

This chain uses TRBV21-1 with TRBJ2-3; no check of the table's D call, TRBD1, against the DNA was made. TRBV21-1 is described as a pseudogene. This CDR3 is built from 15 residues. Here the CDR3 reads CASSTRQPSTDTQYF. The CDR3 nucleotides are TGTGCCAGCAGCACTAGACAGCCCAGCACAGATACGCAGTATTTT.

The chain uses TRBV6-2 or TRBV6-3 and TRBJ1-2; D gene uncertain. The germline V and J ends were trimmed by 2 bases and 4 bases, with 8 bases remaining between them. This CDR3 region has 13 residues. Germline-derived CDR1 and CDR2 are MNHEY and SVGEGT. The chain's CDR3 is CASSYTSAYGYTF. The CDR3 DNA reads as TGTGCCAGCAGTTACACATCTGCCTATGGCTACACCTTC.

The J gene is TRBJ2-7, the V gene TRBV27; 11 bases map to TRBD2. The CDR3 spans 14 residues. After removal of 6 bases from V and 7 bases from J, the junction contained 8 bases not matched to a gene. The germline CDR1 and CDR2 sequences are MNHEY and SMNVEV (reference sequence). CDR3 sequence reads: CASSPGTSGAEQYF. CDR3 in DNA: TGTGCCAGCAGCCCCGGGACTAGCGGAGCGGAGCAGTACTTC.

The chain carries TRBV6-2 or TRBV6-3 and TRBJ1-1; no reliable D call. CDR3 size: 14 residues. Trimming took off 4 bases at V and 3 bases at J, with 12 bases between the two ends. Germline CDR1 reads MNHEY; CDR2 reads SVGEGT. The CDR3 region is CASSSRGFDTEAFF. The CDR3 DNA reads TGTGCCAGCAGTTCGCGAGGGTTCGACACTGAAGCTTTCTTT.

The gene calls are TRBV19 and TRBJ2-3; 9 bases match TRBD2. Germline CDR1 reads LNHDA; CDR2 reads SQIVND (reference sequence). The CDR3 runs to 15 residues. J was trimmed by 2 bases and V by 5 bases; bases with no gene match: 5. CDR3 residues: CASSASSGVTDTQYF. Here the CDR3 DNA reads TGTGCCAGTAGTGCCTCTAGCGGGGTCACAGATACGCAGTATTTT.

The V and J genes are TRBV2 and TRBJ2-5; 8 bases line up with TRBD2. The trim removed 10 bases at V and 1 base at J, leaving 8 bases unmatched. Germline-derived CDR1 and CDR2 are SNHLY and FYNNEI. The CDR3 consists of 14 residues. The CDR3 DNA follows: TGTGCCACCACACTACTAGCGGTCCAAGAGACCCAGTACTTC. It codes for CATTLLAVQETQYF.

The V gene is TRBV5-4, the J gene TRBJ1-4, with no clear D. This CDR3 comprises 14 residues. Per the germline V gene, CDR1 is SGHNT and CDR2 is YYREEE (reference sequence). V gave up 4 bases and J gave up 4 bases, with 11 bases separating them. CDR3 in amino acids: CASSPAGLNEKLFF. CDR3 nucleotides: TGTGCCAGCAGCCCGGCGGGTCTTAATGAAAAACTGTTTTTT.

This chain links TRBV27 with TRBJ1-2; D perhaps matches TRBD1 (6 bases). The germline V gene has CDR1 MNHEY and CDR2 SMNVEV (reference sequence). CDR3 length equals 15 residues. The V gene lost 3 bases and the J gene lost 6 bases, with 17 bases spanning the gap. The CDR3 spells CASSFGAGVQDGYTF. As DNA, the CDR3 is TGTGCCAGCAGTTTCGGGGCAGGGGTCCAGGATGGCTACACCTTC.

This clone showed up just once. V gene TRBV27 combines with J gene TRBJ1-1; D ambiguous. V was trimmed by 2 bases and J by 0 bases, leaving 10 bases between them. This CDR3 has 15 residues. CDR1 and CDR2 from the germline V gene are MNHEY and SMNVEV (reference sequence). CDR3 region: CASSLIYSVNTEAFF. CDR3 DNA sequence: TGTGCCAGCAGTTTAATATACTCTGTGAACACTGAAGCTTTCTTT.

The V gene is TRBV7-9, the J gene TRBJ2-3, with 13 nucleotides matching TRBD2. V gave up 6 bases and J gave up 0 bases; unmatched junction bases: 3. Germline V gene sequence: CDR1 SEHNR, CDR2 FQNEAQ (reference sequence). This CDR3 region has 16 residues. CDR3 DNA sequence: TGTGCCAGCAGGACTAGCGGGGGGCATAGCACAGATACGCAGTATTTT. Its translation is CASRTSGGHSTDTQYF.

This clone showed up many times. V is TRBV7-9 and J is TRBJ1-1; D is ambiguous. Germline V gives CDR1 SEHNR, CDR2 FQNEAQ (reference sequence). V lost 1 base, J lost 8 bases, and 14 bases lay in between. This CDR3 contains 14 residues. Written as DNA, the CDR3 is TGTGCCAGCAGCTTAGGGCTTCATCAGGCCGAAGCTTTCTTT. It encodes CASSLGLHQAEAFF.

The V and J genes are TRBV29-1 and TRBJ2-7, with 7 bases aligning to TRBD2. The CDR3 totals 12 residues. The trim removed 4 bases at V and 6 bases at J, leaving 6 bases unmatched. The germline CDR1 and CDR2 sequences are SQVTM and ANQGSEA. The DNA of the CDR3 is TGCAGCGTTGTGGGAGGGGTCGGCGAGCAGTACTTC. Translation gives CSVVGGVGEQYF.

V gene TRBV7-2 combines with J gene TRBJ2-5; the match to TRBD1 covers 7 bases. The CDR3 sequence is 17 residues long. The V gene's germline CDR1 is SGHTA and CDR2 FQGNSA. V lost 3 bases to trimming and J lost 0 bases; unmatched junction nucleotides: 10. CDR3 in DNA: TGTGCCAGCAGCTTTCTGCGACAGGGCTCGTACCAAGAGACCCAGTACTTC. Translating gives CASSFLRQGSYQETQYF.

The V and J genes are TRBV11-2 and TRBJ2-7; 11 nucleotides align to TRBD2. This CDR3 is 15 amino acids long. V dropped 1 base and J dropped 3; count of bases not matched to a gene: 2. CDR1 and CDR2 from the germline V gene are SGHAT and FQNNGV. CDR3 bases: TGTGCCAGCAGCTTAGTTAGCGGGGGGGTCTACGAGCAGTACTTC. Translation: CASSLVSGGVYEQYF.